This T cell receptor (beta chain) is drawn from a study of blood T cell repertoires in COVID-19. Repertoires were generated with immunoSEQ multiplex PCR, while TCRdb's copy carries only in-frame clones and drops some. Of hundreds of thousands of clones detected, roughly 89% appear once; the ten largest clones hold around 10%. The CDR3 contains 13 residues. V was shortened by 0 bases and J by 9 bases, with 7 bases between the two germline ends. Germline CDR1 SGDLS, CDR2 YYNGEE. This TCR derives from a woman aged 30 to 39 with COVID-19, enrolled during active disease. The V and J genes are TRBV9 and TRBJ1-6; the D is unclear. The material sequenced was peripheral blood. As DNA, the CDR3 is TGTGCCAGCAGCGTAGCTCCAGGTTCACCCCTCCACTTT. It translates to CASSVAPGSPLHF. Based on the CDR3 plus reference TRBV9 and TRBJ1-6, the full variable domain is DSGVTQTPKHLITATGQRVTLRCSPRSGDLSVYWYQQSLDQGLQFLIQYYNGEERAKGNILERFSAQQFPDLHSELNLSSLELGDSALYFCASSVAPGSPLHFGNGTRLTVT.